The 11 T cell receptor beta chains reported below all come from one sample, sequenced in a study of T-cell memory formation after mild COVID-19. TCRdb independently ran MiXCR on the 5' RACE reads; one entry per CDR3 protein. The sample comprises about 27,000 distinct CDR3 sequences, around 7.2% of which are singletons, and approximately 14% rests with the top ten. Source material: PBMCs or a T cell subset sorted from them (not recorded which). These receptors were collected from an adult woman who had mild COVID-19 (a few samples of this study predate the infection). Cell type and time point are not known.

This clonotype occurred many times. The genes are TRBV5-1 and TRBJ2-3; a weak D match, TRBD2 (6 bases). Germline values: CDR1 SGHRS, CDR2 YFSETQ. The CDR3 is 15 residues long. V lost 0 bases and J lost 3, with 11 bases in between. DNA for the CDR3: TGCGCCAGCAGCTTGGGGCGGGAAACAACAGATACGCAGTATTTT. It translates to CASSLGRETTDTQYF.

This clonotype was recorded many times. V gene TRBV7-2 combines with J gene TRBJ2-7, with 8 bases matching TRBD2. This CDR3 contains 15 residues. Germline trimming cut 2 bases from V and 1 base from J; bases unmatched to any gene: 4. Germline CDR1 and CDR2: SGHTA and FQGNSA. CDR3 nucleotide sequence: TGTGCCAGCAGCTTATACAGCGGGGGATCCTACGAGCAGTACTTC. It is translated as CASSLYSGGSYEQYF.

This clonotype showed up many times. CDR3 bases: TGCGCCAGCAGCTCGAATAGCGGGGGGGCAGATACGCAGTATTTT. This translates into CASSSNSGGADTQYF. The chain uses TRBV5-1 and TRBJ2-3; 11 nucleotides align to TRBD2. Germline V gene lookup returns CDR1 SGHRS and CDR2 YFSETQ. The V segment lost 3 bases and the J segment 4 bases; nucleotides outside the gene matches: 4. The CDR3 length is 15 residues.

This clonotype has at least ten counts. This CDR3 reads CASSGQGDLRGLSNQPQHF. CDR3 sequence (DNA): TGTGCCAGCAGCGGACAGGGGGATCTTAGAGGTTTGAGCAATCAGCCCCAGCATTTT. This chain joins TRBV9 and TRBJ1-5; TRBD1 matches at 9 bases. CDR1 is SGDLS and CDR2 is YYNGEE in the germline V gene. CDR3 length equals 19 residues. J lost 1 base, V lost 3 bases, and 14 bases had no gene match.

The sample holds one count of this clonotype. The genes are TRBV7-8 and TRBJ2-5, with 9 bases aligning to TRBD2. The CDR3 extends over 16 amino acids. J lost 5 bases, V lost 6 bases, and 13 bases had no gene match. Germline CDR1 is SGHVS and CDR2 is FQNEAQ. In nucleotides, the CDR3 is TGTGCCAGCAGGGCCCGGAGGGCGGGGGGGCCGGAGACCCAGTACTTC. Amino acids: CASRARRAGGPETQYF.

Many counts were recorded for this clonotype. The chain links TRBV7-2 to TRBJ2-7, with a weak D call TRBD1 (6 bases). The germline V gene has CDR1 SGHTA and CDR2 FQGNSA. This CDR3 is 16 amino acids long. The V end lost 5 bases, the J end lost 5 bases, and 22 bases lay between the germline ends. The CDR3 DNA follows: TGTGCCAGCAGCATCTCCCCGGGGCAGGGGTCCCACGAGCAGTACTTC. Protein: CASSISPGQGSHEQYF. The full variable domain, completed using reference TRBV7-2 and TRBJ2-7, is GAGVSQSPSNKVTEKGKDVELRCDPISGHTALYWYRQSLGQGLEFLIYFQGNSAPDKSGLPSDRFSAERTGGSVSTLTIQRTQQEDSAVYLCASSISPGQGSHEQYFGPGTRLTVT.

The sample holds many counts of this clonotype. The J gene is TRBJ1-4, the V gene TRBV20-1; unclear D gene. This CDR3 has 12 residues. The V gene lost 4 bases and the J gene lost 7 bases, with 10 bases spanning the gap. Looked up from germline, CDR1 is DFQATT and CDR2 is SNEGSKA (reference sequence). As DNA, the CDR3 is TGCAGTGCTAACGAGGGCTCTGAAAAACTGTTTTTT. It specifies CSANEGSEKLFF.

The sample holds many counts of this clonotype. CDR3 sequence: CASSLAGAHYEQYF. The CDR3 DNA sequence: TGTGCCAGCAGTTTAGCCGGGGCCCACTACGAGCAGTACTTC. The chain combines TRBV12-3 or TRBV12-4 with TRBJ2-7; D tentatively reads TRBD1 or TRBD2 (5 bases each). The CDR3 consists of 14 residues. Trimming stripped 0 bases from V and 3 bases from J, with 9 bases between.

In this sample, this clonotype turned up many times. The chain uses TRBV12-3 or TRBV12-4 and TRBJ2-7; D remains unclear. The CDR3 runs to 14 residues. Trimming cost V 6 bases and J 6 bases, with 18 bases left between them. The CDR3: CASRPRTLSGEQYF. The CDR3 region has the DNA TGTGCCAGCAGACCTCGGACCCTGTCGGGCGAGCAGTACTTC.

This clonotype was recorded many times. The CDR3 is CASKRTASNEKLFF. As DNA, the CDR3 is TGTGCCAGCAAGAGGACAGCCTCTAATGAAAAACTGTTTTTT. The gene calls are TRBV7-8 and TRBJ1-4; tentatively, D is TRBD1 (6 bases). In germline, CDR1 is SGHVS, CDR2 FQNEAQ. The V and J ends lost 7 bases and 3 bases respectively, with 12 bases between them. CDR3 length: 14 residues. Combining the CDR3 with reference TRBV7-8 and TRBJ1-4 gives the whole variable domain GAGVSQSPRYKVAKRGQDVALRCDPISGHVSLFWYQQALGQGPEFLTYFQNEAQLDKSGLPSDRFFAERPEGSVSTLKIQRTQQEDSAVYLCASKRTASNEKLFFGSGTQLSVL.

This clonotype was recorded at least ten times. The V gene is TRBV9, the J gene TRBJ2-3; TRBD2 matches 8 bases. The germline V gene encodes CDR1 SGDLS and CDR2 YYNGEE. The CDR3 spans 16 residues. V lost 4 bases and J lost 2; bases outside the gene matches: 9. The CDR3 DNA follows: TGTGCCAGCAGCCCCTGGACTAGCAGAAACACAGATACGCAGTATTTT. It is translated as CASSPWTSRNTDTQYF. The full variable domain, in which reference TRBV9 and TRBJ2-3 provide the parts outside the CDR3, is DSGVTQTPKHLITATGQRVTLRCSPRSGDLSVYWYQQSLDQGLQFLIQYYNGEERAKGNILERFSAQQFPDLHSELNLSSLELGDSALYFCASSPWTSRNTDTQYFGPGTRLTVL.